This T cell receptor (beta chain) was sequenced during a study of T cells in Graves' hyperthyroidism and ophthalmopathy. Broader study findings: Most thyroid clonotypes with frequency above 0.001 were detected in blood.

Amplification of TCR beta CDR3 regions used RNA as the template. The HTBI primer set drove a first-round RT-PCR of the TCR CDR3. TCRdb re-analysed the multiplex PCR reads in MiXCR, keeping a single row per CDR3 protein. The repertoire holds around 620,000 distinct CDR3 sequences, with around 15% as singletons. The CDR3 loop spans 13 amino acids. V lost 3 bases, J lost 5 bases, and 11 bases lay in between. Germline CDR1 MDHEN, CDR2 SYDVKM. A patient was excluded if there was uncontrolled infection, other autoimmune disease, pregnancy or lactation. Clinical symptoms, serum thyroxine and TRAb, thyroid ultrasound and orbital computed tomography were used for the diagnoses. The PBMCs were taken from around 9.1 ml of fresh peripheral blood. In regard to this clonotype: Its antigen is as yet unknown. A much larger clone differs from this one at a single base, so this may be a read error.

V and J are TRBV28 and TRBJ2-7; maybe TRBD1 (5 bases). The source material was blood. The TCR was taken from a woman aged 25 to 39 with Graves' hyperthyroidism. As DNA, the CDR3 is TGTGCCAGCAGTTTCTGGTGGGGCGACGAGCAGTACTTC. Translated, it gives CASSFWWGDEQYF.